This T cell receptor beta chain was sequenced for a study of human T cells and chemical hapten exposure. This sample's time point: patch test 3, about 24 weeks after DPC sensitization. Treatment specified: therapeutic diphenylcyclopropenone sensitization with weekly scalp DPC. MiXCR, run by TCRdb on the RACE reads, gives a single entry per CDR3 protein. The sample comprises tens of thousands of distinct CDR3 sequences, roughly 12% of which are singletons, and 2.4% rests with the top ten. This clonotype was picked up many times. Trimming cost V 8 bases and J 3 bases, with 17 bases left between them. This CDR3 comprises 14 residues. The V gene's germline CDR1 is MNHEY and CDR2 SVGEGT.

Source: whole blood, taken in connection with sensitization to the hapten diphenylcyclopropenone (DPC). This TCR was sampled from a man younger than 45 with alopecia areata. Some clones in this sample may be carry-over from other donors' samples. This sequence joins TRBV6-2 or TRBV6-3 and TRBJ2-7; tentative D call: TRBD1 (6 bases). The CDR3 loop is CASEPRGSRYEQYF. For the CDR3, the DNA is TGTGCCAGCGAACCAAGGGGGTCTCGCTACGAGCAGTACTTC.